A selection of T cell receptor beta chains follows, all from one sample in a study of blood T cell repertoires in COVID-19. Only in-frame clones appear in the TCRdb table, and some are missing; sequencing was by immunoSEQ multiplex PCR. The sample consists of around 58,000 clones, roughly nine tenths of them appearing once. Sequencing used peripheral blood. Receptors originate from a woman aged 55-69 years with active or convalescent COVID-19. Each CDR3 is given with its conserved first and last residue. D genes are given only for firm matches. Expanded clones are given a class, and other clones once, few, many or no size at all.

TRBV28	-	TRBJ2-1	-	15	TGTGCCAGCAGATTGGGGGGAGTGACGGGGAATGAGCAGTTCTTC	CASRLGGVTGNEQFF
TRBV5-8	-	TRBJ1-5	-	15	TGTGCCAGCAGCTCCCTCGGGGGGGAGCGTCAGCCCCAGCATTTT	CASSSLGGERQPQHF
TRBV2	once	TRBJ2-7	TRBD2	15	TGTGCCAGCAGTGAAGGGGGGACTAGCTCCTACGAGCAGTACTTC	CASSEGGTSSYEQYF
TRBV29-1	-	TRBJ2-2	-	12	TGCAGCGGGAGTCGGAAGGCCGGGGAGCTGTTTTTT	CSGSRKAGELFF
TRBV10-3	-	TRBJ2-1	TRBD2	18	TGTGCCATCAGTGAGTCACTAGCGGGAGGGCCTGGGGACAATGAGCAGTTCTTC	CAISESLAGGPGDNEQFF
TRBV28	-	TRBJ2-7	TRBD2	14	TGTGCCAGCAGTTTAGCGGGAGTTGCTTACGAGCAGTACTTC	CASSLAGVAYEQYF
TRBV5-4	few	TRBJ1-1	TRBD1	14	TGTGCCAGCAGCCCACAGGGGTTGGGCACTGAAGCTTTCTTT	CASSPQGLGTEAFF
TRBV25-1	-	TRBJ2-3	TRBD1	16	TGTGCCAGCAGTGAGAACAGGGGTAAGGGCACAGATACGCAGTATTTT	CASSENRGKGTDTQYF
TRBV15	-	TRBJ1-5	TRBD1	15	TGTGCCACCAGCAGAACAACAGGGGGCAATCAGCCCCAGCATTTT	CATSRTTGGNQPQHF
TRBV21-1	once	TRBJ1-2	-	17	TGTGCCAGCAGCAAAAAGCTGCCCGTCCCGGCTAACTATGGCTACACCTTC	CASSKKLPVPANYGYTF
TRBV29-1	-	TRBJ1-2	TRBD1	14	TGCAGCGTTGACCCACTCGACAGGGATGTGGGCTACACCTTC	CSVDPLDRDVGYTF
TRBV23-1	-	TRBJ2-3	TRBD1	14	TGCGCCACCCCCGGGACAGAGTACACAGATACGCAGTATTTT	CATPGTEYTDTQYF
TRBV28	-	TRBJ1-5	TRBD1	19	TGTGCCAGCAGTTCCTATGGGACAGGGGGCAGGAGGAGCAATCAGCCCCAGCATTTT	CASSSYGTGGRRSNQPQHF
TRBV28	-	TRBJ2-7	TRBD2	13	TGTGCCAGCGTTAGCGGGAGCTCCTACGAGCAGTACTTC	CASVSGSSYEQYF
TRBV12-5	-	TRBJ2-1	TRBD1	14	TGTGCTAGTGCCCTGGGACAGATCAACAATGAGCAGTTCTTC	CASALGQINNEQFF
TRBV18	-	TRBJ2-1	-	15	TGTGCCAGCTCACCAGTTCTAGGCCAGTTCAATGAGCAGTTCTTC	CASSPVLGQFNEQFF
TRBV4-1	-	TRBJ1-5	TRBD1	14	TGCGCCAGCAGCCCCCGGGACAGTGATCAGCCCCAGCATTTT	CASSPRDSDQPQHF
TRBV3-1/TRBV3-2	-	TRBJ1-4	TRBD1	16	TGTGCCAGCAGCCTTCGACAGGGGGCGACTAATGAAAAACTGTTTTTT	CASSLRQGATNEKLFF
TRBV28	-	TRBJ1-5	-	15	TGTGCCAGCAGTTTGGGGGGGGCGAGGGATCAGCCCCAGCATTTT	CASSLGGARDQPQHF
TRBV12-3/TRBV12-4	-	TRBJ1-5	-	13	TGTGCCAGCACCTTTTCCGGGGGTCAGCCCCAGCATTTT	CASTFSGGQPQHF
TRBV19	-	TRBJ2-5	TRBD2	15	TGTGCCAGTAGTATTCGAGCGGGAGAGCAAGAGACCCAGTACTTC	CASSIRAGEQETQYF
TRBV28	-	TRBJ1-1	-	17	TGTGCCAGCAGTTCAGTGAGGGTGAGGTTTGGGAACACTGAAGCTTTCTTT	CASSSVRVRFGNTEAFF
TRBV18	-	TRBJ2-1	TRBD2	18	TGTGCCAGCTCGCCCCTCCCGGGACTAGCGGGGGACAACAATGAGCAGTTCTTC	CASSPLPGLAGDNNEQFF
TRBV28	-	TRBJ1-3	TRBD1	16	TGTGCCAGCAGCCCGAGCCAGGGGGCGGGAGGAAACACCATATATTTT	CASSPSQGAGGNTIYF
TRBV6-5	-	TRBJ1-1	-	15	TGTGCCAGCAGTTACTTCTTACGGGATGGCACTGAAGCTTTCTTT	CASSYFLRDGTEAFF
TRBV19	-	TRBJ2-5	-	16	TGTGCCAGTAGTTGGGCGGTGGCGGGGAGCCAAGAGACCCAGTACTTC	CASSWAVAGSQETQYF
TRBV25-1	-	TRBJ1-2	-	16	TGTGCCAGCAGTGAGCCCCGGACAGCGCAAGTCTATGGCTACACCTTC	CASSEPRTAQVYGYTF
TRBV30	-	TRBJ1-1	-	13	TGTGCCTGGAGTGTAAGGGGTAGGACTGAAGCTTTCTTT	CAWSVRGRTEAFF
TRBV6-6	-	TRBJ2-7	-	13	TGTGCCAGCAGCGACAGCGATCCCTACGAGCAGTACTTC	CASSDSDPYEQYF
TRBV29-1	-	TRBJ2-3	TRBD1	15	TGCAGCGTTGCCCGGGACAGGGGTCGCACAGATACGCAGTATTTT	CSVARDRGRTDTQYF
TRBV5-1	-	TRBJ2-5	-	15	TGCGCCAGCAGCTTGGTTTTGAACTTTGGAGAGACCCAGTACTTC	CASSLVLNFGETQYF
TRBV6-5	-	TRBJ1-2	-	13	TGTGCCAGCAGCCGACAGGCCCCCTATGGCTACACCTTC	CASSRQAPYGYTF
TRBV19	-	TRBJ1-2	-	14	TGTGCCAGTAGTATGGCCGATCCTCTCTATGGCTACACCTTC	CASSMADPLYGYTF
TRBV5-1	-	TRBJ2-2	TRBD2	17	TGCGCCAGCAGCACCGGGACTAGCGGGAGTTTTTACGGGGAGCTGTTTTTT	CASSTGTSGSFYGELFF
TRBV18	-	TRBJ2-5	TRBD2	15	TGTGCCAGCTCAGGACTAGCGGGAGTGCTGGAGACCCAGTACTTC	CASSGLAGVLETQYF
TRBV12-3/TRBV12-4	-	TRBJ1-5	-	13	TGTGCCAGCAGCGCGGACAGAAGGGTGGCCCAGCATTTT	CASSADRRVAQHF
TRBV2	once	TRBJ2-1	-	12	TGTGCCAGCAGTGAAAGCGTGTGGGAGCAGTTCTTC	CASSESVWEQFF
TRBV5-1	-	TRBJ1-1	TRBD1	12	TGCGCCAGCAGCGGACAGGGGACCGAAGCTTTCTTT	CASSGQGTEAFF
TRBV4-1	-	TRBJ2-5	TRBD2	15	TGCGCCAGCAGCCAAGATATAAGCGGGGCGGAGACCCAGTACTTC	CASSQDISGAETQYF
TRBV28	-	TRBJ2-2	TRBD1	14	TGTGCCAGCGGATTACAGGGGAGCACCGGGGAGCTGTTTTTT	CASGLQGSTGELFF
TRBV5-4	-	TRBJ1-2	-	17	TGTGCCAGCAGCTTCGGTCCCCCCGGGGGAGCTAACTATGGCTACACCTTC	CASSFGPPGGANYGYTF
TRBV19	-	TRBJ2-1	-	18	TGTGCCAGTAGTATCATCCCAGGCAGGTCGAGCTCCTACAATGAGCAGTTCTTC	CASSIIPGRSSSYNEQFF
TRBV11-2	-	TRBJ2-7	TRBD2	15	TGTGCCAGCAGCACCACTAGCGGGAGCTCCTACGAGCAGTACTTC	CASSTTSGSSYEQYF
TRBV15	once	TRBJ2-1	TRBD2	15	TGTGCCACCAGCAGGGGAACTAGCGGATACAATGAGCAGTTCTTC	CATSRGTSGYNEQFF
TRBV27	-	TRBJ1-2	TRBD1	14	TGTGCCAGCAGTGACAGGGTACGGACCTATGGCTACACCTTC	CASSDRVRTYGYTF
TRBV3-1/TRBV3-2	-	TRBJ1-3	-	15	TGTGCCAGCAGCCAAAGCTGGGCCTCTGGAAACACCATATATTTT	CASSQSWASGNTIYF
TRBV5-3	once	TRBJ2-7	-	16	TGTGCCAGAAGCACGAAACTAGCTCCTGCCTCCTACGAGCAGTACTTC	CARSTKLAPASYEQYF
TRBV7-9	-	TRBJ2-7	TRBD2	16	TGTGCCAGCAGCCCAACCGGGACTAGCGGGGGCTACGAGCAGTACTTC	CASSPTGTSGGYEQYF
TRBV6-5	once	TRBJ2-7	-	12	TGTGCCAGCAGAAGTACAATTGGCGAGCAGTACTTC	CASRSTIGEQYF
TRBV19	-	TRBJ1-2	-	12	TGTGCCAGTAAAGACAGTCGCGCTGGCTACACCTTC	CASKDSRAGYTF
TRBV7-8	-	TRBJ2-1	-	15	TGTGCCAGCAGCCTCCCCGGGGGACCCTACAATGAGCAGTTCTTC	CASSLPGGPYNEQFF
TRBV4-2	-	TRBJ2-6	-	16	TGTGCCAGCAGCCAAGGAGGCAACTCTGGGGCCAACGTCCTGACTTTC	CASSQGGNSGANVLTF
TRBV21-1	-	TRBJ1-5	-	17	TGTGCCAGCAGCAAATCGGGGGTGAGTGGTAGCAATCAGCCCCAGCATTTT	CASSKSGVSGSNQPQHF
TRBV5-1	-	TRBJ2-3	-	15	TGCGCCAGCAGCGCTAGCGCCTCTAGCACAGATACGCAGTATTTT	CASSASASSTDTQYF
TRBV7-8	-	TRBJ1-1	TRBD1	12	TGTGCCAGCAGCCTAGGACAGGGTGAAGCTTTCTTT	CASSLGQGEAFF
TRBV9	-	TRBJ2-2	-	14	TGTGCCAGCAGCGCCCTCCTGAACACCGGGGAGCTGTTTTTT	CASSALLNTGELFF
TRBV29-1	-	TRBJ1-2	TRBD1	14	TGCAGCGTTGAAGATTTAAACAGGGGGTATGGCTACACCTTC	CSVEDLNRGYGYTF
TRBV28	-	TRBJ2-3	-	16	TGTGCCAGCAGTTCGTCGAGGGCGGAGGACACAGATACGCAGTATTTT	CASSSSRAEDTDTQYF
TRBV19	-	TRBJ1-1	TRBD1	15	TGTGCCAGTACCCAGGGGGGGACAGGTAACACTGAAGCTTTCTTT	CASTQGGTGNTEAFF
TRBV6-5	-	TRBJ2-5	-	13	TGTGCCAGCAGTTGGACATTCCAAGAGACCCAGTACTTC	CASSWTFQETQYF